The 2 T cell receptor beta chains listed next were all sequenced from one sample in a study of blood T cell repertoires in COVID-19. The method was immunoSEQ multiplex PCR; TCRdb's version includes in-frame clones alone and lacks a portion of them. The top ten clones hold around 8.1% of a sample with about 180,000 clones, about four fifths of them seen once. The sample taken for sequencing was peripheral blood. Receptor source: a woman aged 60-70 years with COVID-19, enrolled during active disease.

The DNA for the CDR3 is TGTGCCAGCAGCCGATCACAGGGAACCGGGGAGCTGTTTTTT. It translates to CASSRSQGTGELFF. The chain joins TRBV3-1 (or the pseudogene TRBV3-2) to TRBJ2-2; the D gene is possibly TRBD1 (6 bases). The CDR3 spans 14 residues. Per the germline V gene, CDR1 is LGHDT and CDR2 is YNNKEL (reference sequence). Trimming stripped 4 bases from V and 5 bases from J, with 11 bases between.

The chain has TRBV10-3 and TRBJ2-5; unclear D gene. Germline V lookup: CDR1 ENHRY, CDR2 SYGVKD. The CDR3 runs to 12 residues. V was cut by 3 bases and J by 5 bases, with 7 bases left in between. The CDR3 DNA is TGTGCCATCAGTGAAGCGAGGGAGACCCAGTACTTC. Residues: CAISEARETQYF.